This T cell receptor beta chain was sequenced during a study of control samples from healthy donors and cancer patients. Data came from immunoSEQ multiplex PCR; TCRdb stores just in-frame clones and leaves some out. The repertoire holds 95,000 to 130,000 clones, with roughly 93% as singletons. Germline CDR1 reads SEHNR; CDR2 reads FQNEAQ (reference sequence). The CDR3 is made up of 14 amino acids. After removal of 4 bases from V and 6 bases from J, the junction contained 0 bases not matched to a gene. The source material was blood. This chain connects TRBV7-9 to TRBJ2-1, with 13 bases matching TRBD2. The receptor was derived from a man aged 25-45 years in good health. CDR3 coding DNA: TGTGCCAGCAGCTGGACTAGCGGGGGCAATGAGCAGTTCTTC. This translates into CASSWTSGGNEQFF.